The source of this T cell receptor (beta chain) is a study of Ad26.COV2.S vaccination and SARS-CoV-2 variants. Study-level background: Donor got 5x10^10 or 1x10^11 viral particles of Ad26.COV2.S.

V dropped 0 bases and J dropped 2 bases, with 6 bases sitting between them. Germline CDR1 is GTSNPN and CDR2 is SVGIG (reference sequence). The CDR3 sequence is 13 residues long. The treatment denotes: some 20 received Ad26.COV2.S at low or high dose, single or two shots; several received placebo; per-sample allocation not given. The study sampled participants on day 63 after the first vaccine or placebo injection. Notes on this clone: The antigen is not known.

Study outcomes and limitations: Spike-specific TCR breadth ran higher among vaccine recipients than placebo recipients. Responses of spike-specific T cells (both CD8+ and CD4+) reportedly showed substantial breadth after vaccination. With respect to non-spike TCR breadth, vaccine and placebo recipients were similar.

Profiled with immunoSEQ multiplex PCR; TCRdb holds only in-frame clones, not every one. This sample has approximately 450,000 clones, with approximately 92% found just once. V and J are TRBV30 and TRBJ2-3; no definite D call. The source was peripheral blood, collected in a trial of Ad26.COV2.S vaccine versus placebo. This receptor was obtained from a person between 18 and 59 years old who received the Ad26.COV2.S COVID-19 vaccine or a placebo. The CDR3 region has the DNA TGTGCCTGGAGTGTCCGGCTCACAGATACGCAGTATTTT. Translating gives CAWSVRLTDTQYF.